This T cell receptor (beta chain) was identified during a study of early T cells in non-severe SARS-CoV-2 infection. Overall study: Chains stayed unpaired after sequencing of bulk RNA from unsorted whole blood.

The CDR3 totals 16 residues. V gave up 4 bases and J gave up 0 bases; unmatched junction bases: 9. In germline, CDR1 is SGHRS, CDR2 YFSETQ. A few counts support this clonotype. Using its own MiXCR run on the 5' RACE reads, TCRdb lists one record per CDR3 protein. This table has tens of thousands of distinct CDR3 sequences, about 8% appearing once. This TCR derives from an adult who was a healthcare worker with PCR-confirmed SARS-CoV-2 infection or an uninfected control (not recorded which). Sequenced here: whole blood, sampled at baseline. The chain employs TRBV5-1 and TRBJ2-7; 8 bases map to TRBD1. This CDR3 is CASSRGTGRSSYEQYF. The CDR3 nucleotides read TGCGCCAGCAGCCGTGGGACAGGACGAAGCTCCTACGAGCAGTACTTC.